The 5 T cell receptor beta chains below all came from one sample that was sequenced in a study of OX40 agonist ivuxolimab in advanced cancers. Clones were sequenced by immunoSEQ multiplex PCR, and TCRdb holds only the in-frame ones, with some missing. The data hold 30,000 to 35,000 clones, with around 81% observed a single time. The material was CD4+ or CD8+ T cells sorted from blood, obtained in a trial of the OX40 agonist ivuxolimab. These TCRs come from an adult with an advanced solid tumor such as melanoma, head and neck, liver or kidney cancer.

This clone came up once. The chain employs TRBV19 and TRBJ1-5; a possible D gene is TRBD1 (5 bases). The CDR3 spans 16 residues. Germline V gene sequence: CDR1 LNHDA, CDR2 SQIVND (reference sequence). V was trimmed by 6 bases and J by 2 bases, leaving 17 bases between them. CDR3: CASSPGRRGGNQPQHF. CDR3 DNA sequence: TGTGCCAGTAGCCCGGGACGTCGGGGGGGCAATCAGCCCCAGCATTTT.

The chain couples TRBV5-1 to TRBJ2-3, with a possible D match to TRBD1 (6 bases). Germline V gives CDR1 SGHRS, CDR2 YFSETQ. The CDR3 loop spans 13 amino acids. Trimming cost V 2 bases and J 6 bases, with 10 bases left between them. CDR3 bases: TGCGCCAGCAGCTTCTGGGGGCGGGATACGCAGTATTTT. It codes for CASSFWGRDTQYF.

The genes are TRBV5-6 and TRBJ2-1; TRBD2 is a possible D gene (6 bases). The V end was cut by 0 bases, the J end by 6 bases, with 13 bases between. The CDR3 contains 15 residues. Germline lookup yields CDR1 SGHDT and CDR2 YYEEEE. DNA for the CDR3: TGTGCCAGCAGCTTGGGGGGAGGCTCGTTCAATGAGCAGTTCTTC. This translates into CASSLGGGSFNEQFF.

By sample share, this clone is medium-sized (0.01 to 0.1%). The CDR3 is CASSFEQGDGGELFF. CDR3 sequence (DNA): TGTGCCAGCTCATTTGAGCAGGGGGACGGCGGGGAGCTGTTTTTT. The chain uses TRBV18 and TRBJ2-2, with 7 bases fitting TRBD1. V trimming: 5 bases; J trimming: 7 bases; junction bases outside the gene matches: 10. The CDR3 contains 15 residues. Germline V gene sequence: CDR1 KGHSH, CDR2 LQKENI.

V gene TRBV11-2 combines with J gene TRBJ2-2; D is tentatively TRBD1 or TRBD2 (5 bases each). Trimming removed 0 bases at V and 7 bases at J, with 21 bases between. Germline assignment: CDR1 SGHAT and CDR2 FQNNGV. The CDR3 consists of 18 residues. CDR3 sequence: CASSLDGGGPFRVGELFF. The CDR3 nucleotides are TGTGCCAGCAGCTTAGATGGGGGTGGACCGTTTCGAGTCGGGGAGCTGTTTTTT. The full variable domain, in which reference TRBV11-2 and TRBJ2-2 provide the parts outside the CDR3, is EAGVAQSPRYKIIEKRQSVAFWCNPISGHATLYWYQQILGQGPKLLIQFQNNGVVDDSQLPKDRFSAERLKGVDSTLKIQPAKLEDSAVYLCASSLDGGGPFRVGELFFGEGSRLTVL.